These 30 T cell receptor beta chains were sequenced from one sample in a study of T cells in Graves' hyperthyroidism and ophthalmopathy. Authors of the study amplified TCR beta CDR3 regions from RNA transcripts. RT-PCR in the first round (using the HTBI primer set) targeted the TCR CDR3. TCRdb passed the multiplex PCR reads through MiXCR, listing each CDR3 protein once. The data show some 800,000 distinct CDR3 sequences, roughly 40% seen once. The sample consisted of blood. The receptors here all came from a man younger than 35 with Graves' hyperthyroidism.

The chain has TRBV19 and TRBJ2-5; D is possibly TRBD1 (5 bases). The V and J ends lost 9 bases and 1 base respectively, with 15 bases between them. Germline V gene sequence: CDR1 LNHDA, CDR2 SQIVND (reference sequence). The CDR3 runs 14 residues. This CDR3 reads CASSEAGRQETQYF. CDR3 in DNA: TGTGCCAGCAGTGAAGCAGGGCGCCAAGAGACCCAGTACTTC.

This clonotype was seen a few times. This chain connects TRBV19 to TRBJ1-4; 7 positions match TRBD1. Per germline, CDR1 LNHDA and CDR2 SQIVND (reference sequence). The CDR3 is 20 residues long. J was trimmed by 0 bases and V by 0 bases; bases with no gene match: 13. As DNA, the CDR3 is TGTGCCAGTAGTATAGAACGGATCCGGGACAGCCCAGCAACTAATGAAAAACTGTTTTTT. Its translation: CASSIERIRDSPATNEKLFF. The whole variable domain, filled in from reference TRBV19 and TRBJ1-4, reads DGGITQSPKYLFRKEGQNVTLSCEQNLNHDAMYWYRQDPGQGLRLIYYSQIVNDFQKGDIAEGYSVSREKKESFPLTVTSAQKNPTAFYLCASSIERIRDSPATNEKLFFGSGTQLSVL.

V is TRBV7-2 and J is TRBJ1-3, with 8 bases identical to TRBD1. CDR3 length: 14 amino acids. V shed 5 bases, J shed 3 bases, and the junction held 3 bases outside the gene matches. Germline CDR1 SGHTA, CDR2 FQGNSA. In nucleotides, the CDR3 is TGTGCCAGCAGCCTGACAGGGGTTGGAAACACCATATATTTT. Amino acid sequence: CASSLTGVGNTIYF.

The CDR3 protein is CASRDWGQGTYQPQHF. The CDR3 DNA sequence: TGTGCCAGCAGAGACTGGGGGCAGGGAACCTATCAGCCCCAGCATTTT. This chain uses TRBV2 with TRBJ1-5, with D perhaps matching TRBD1 (6 bases). V was cut by 6 bases and J by 5 bases, with 20 bases left in between. Germline V CDR1 and CDR2: SNHLY, FYNNEI. The CDR3 sequence is 16 residues long.

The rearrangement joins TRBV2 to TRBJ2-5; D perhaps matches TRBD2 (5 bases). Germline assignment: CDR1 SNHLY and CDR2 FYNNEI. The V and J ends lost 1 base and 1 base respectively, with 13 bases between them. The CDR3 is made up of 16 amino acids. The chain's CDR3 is CASSEGRKGTQETQYF. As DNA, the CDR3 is TGTGCCAGCAGTGAAGGGAGGAAGGGTACCCAAGAGACCCAGTACTTC.

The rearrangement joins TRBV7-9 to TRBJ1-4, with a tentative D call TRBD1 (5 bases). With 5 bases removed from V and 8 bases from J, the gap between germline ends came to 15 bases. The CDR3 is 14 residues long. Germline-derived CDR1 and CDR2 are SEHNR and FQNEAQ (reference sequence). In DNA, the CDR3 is TGTGCCAGCAGCCTAGGGGCCCTCGGGGAAAAACTGTTTTTT. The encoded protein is CASSLGALGEKLFF. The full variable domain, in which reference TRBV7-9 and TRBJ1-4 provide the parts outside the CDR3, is DTGVSQNPRHKITKRGQNVTFRCDPISEHNRLYWYRQTLGQGPEFLTYFQNEAQLEKSRLLSDRFSAERPKGSFSTLEIQRTEQGDSAMYLCASSLGALGEKLFFGSGTQLSVL.

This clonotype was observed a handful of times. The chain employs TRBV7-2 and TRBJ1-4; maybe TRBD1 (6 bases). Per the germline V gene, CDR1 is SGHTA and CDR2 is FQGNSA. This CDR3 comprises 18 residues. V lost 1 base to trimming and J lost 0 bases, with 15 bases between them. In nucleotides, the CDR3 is TGTGCCAGCAGCTTAGTAAGACAGGAGGGGGCAACTAATGAAAAACTGTTTTTT. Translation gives CASSLVRQEGATNEKLFF.

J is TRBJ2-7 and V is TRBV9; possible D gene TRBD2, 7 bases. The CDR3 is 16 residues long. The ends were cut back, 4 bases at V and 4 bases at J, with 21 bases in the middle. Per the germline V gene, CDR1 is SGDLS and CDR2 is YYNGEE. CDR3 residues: CASSLGGQGLLYEQYF. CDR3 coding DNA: TGTGCCAGCAGCCTCGGGGGGCAGGGCCTGTTGTACGAGCAGTACTTC.

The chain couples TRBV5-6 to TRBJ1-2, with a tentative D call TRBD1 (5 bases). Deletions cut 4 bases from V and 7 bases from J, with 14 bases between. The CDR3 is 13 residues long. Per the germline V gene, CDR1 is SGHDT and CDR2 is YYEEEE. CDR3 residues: CASSLNRGFGYTF. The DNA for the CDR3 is TGTGCCAGCAGCCTTAATCGGGGGTTTGGCTACACCTTC. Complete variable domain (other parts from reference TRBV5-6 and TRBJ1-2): DAGVTQSPTHLIKTRGQQVTLRCSPKSGHDTVSWYQQALGQGPQFIFQYYEEEERQRGNFPDRFSGHQFPNYSSELNVNALLLGDSALYLCASSLNRGFGYTFGSGTRLTVV.

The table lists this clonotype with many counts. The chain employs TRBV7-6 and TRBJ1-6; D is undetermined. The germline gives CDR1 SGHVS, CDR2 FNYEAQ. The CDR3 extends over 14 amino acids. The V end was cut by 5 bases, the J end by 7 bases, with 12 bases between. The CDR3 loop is CASSATGLNSPLHF. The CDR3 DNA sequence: TGTGCCAGCAGCGCGACTGGGTTAAATTCACCCCTCCACTTT.

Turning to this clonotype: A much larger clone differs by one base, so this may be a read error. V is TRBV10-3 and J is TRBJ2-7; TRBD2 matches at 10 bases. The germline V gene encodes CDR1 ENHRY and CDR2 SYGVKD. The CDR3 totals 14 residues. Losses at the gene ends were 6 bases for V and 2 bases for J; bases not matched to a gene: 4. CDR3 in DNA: TGTGCCATCAGCAGCGGGGGGGGCCCCTACGAGCAGTACTTC. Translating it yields CAISSGGGPYEQYF.

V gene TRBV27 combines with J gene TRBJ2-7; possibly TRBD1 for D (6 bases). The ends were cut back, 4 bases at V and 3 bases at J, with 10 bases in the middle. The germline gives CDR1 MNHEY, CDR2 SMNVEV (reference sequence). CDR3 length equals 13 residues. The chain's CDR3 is CASSSGQYYEQYF. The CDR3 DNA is TGTGCCAGCAGTTCCGGACAGTACTACGAGCAGTACTTC.

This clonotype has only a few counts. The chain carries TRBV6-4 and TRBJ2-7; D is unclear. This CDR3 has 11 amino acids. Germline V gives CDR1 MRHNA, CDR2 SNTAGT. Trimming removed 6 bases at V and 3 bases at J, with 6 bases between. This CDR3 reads CASRHVYEQYF. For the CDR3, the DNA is TGTGCCAGCAGACACGTCTACGAGCAGTACTTC.

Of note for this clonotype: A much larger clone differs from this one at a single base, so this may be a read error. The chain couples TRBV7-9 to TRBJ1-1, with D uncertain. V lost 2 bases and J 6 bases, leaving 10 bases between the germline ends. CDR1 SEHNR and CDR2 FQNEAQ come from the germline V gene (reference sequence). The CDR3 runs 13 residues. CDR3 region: CASSLPGLAEAFF. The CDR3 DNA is TGTGCCAGCAGCTTACCGGGGTTGGCTGAAGCTTTCTTT.

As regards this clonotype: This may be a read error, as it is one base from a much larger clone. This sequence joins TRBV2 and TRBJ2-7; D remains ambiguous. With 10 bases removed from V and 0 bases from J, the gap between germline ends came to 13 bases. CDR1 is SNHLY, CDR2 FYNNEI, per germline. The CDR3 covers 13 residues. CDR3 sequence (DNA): TGTGCCACTGGGCAGGCCAGCTCCTACGAGCAGTACTTC. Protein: CATGQASSYEQYF.

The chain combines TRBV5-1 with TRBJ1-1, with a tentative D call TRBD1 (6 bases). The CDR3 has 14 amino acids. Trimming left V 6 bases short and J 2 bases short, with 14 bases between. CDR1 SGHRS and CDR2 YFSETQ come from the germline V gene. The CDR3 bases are TGCGCCAGCACCACAGGGAATGAAAACACTGAAGCTTTCTTT. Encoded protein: CASTTGNENTEAFF.

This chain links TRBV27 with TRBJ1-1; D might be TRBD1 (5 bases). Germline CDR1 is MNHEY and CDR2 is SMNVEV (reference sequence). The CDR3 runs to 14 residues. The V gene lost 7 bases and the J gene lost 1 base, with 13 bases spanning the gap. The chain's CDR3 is CASKTGPRNTEAFF. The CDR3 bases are TGTGCCAGCAAAACAGGACCAAGGAACACTGAAGCTTTCTTT.

CDR3 region: CASSQDQVSGELFF. CDR3 nucleotides: TGCGCCAGCAGCCAAGATCAAGTTTCGGGGGAGCTGTTTTTT. The chain carries TRBV4-1 and TRBJ2-2; D uncertain. Germline CDR1 reads MGHRA; CDR2 reads YSYEKL. V was clipped by 0 bases and J by 8 bases, with 10 bases between them. CDR3 length: 14 residues.

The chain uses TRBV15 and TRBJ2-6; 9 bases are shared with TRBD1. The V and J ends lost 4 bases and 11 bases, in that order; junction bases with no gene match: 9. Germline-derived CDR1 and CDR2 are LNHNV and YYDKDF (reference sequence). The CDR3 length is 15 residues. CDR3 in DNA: TGTGCCACCAGCAAGGCCGGGACAGGGACCTACGTCCTGACTTTC. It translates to CATSKAGTGTYVLTF.

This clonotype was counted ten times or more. The CDR3 here is CASSSVGTGNTIYF. The CDR3, as DNA: TGTGCCAGCAGCTCCGTCGGAACGGGAAACACCATATATTTT. The chain recombines TRBV7-6 with TRBJ1-3; the D is unclear. Trimming removed 4 bases from V and 4 bases from J, with 11 bases in between. CDR1 is SGHVS, CDR2 FNYEAQ, per germline. The CDR3 extends over 14 amino acids.

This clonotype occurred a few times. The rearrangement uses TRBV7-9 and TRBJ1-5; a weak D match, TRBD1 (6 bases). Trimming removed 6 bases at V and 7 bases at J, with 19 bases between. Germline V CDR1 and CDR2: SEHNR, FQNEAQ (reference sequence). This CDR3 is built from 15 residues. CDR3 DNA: TGTGCCAGCAGTACGGACCAGGGGTCTGGGCAGCCCCAGCATTTT. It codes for CASSTDQGSGQPQHF.

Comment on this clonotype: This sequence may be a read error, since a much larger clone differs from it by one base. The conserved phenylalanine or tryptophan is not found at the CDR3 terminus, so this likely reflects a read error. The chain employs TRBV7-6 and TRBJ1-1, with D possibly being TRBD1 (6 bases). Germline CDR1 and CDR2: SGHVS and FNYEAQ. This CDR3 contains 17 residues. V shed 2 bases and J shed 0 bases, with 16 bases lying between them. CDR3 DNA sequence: TGTGCCAGCAGCTTATTATGGACAGCGACCATGAACACTGAAGCTTTCTGT. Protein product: CASSLLWTATMNTEAFC.

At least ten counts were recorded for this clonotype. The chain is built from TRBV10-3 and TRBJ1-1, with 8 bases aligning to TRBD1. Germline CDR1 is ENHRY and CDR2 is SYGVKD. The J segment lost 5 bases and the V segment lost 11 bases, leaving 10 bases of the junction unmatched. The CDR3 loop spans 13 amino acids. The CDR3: CALTTGQVTEAFF. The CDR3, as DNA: TGTGCCCTCACGACGGGACAGGTGACTGAAGCTTTCTTT.

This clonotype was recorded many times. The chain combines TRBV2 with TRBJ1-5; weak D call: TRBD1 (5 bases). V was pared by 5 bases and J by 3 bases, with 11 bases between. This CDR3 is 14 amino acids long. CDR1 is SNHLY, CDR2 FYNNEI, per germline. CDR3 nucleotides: TGTGCCAGCAGTTTCGAGACAGTCAATCAGCCCCAGCATTTT. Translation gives CASSFETVNQPQHF.

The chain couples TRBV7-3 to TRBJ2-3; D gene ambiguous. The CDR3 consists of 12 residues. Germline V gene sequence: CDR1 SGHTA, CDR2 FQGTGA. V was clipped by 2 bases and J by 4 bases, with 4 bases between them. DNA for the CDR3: TGTGCCAGCAGCTTAGTCCCAGATACGCAGTATTTT. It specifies CASSLVPDTQYF.

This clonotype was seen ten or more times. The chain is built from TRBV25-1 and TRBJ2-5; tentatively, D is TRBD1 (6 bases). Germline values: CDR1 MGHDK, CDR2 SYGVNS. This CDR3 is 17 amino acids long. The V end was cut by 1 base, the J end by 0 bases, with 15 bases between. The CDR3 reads CASSELGERGNQETQYF. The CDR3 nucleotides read TGTGCCAGCAGTGAATTGGGGGAGAGGGGGAACCAAGAGACCCAGTACTTC. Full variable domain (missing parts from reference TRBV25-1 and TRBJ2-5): EADIYQTPRYLVIGTGKKITLECSQTMGHDKMYWYQQDPGMELHLIHYSYGVNSTEKGDLSSESTVSRIRTEHFPLTLESARPSHTSQYLCASSELGERGNQETQYFGPGTRLLVL.

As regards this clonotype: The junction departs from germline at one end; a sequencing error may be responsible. This chain's CDR3 is CASSPTGDLDEQYF. The CDR3 DNA reads as TGTGCCAGCAGTCCGACAGGGGACCTGGACGAGCAGTACTTC. The chain couples TRBV5-1 to TRBJ2-7; 8 nucleotides align to TRBD1. The CDR3 spans 14 residues. The germline CDR1 and CDR2 sequences are SGHRS and YFSETQ.

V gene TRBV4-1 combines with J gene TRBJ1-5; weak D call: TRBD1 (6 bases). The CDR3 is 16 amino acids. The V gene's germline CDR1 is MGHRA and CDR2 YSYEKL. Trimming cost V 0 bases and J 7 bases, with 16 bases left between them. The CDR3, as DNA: TGCGCCAGCAGCCAAGATCCTCTGGGGGCCGGGCAGCCCCAGCATTTT. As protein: CASSQDPLGAGQPQHF.

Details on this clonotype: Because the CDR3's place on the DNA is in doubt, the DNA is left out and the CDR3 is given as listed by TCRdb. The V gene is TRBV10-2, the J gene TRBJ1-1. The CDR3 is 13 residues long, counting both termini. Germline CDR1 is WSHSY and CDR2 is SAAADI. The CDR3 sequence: CASKVAGGNEQFF.

The CDR3 region is CSLGTVNQPQHF. DNA for the CDR3: TGCAGCCTCGGGACGGTCAATCAGCCCCAGCATTTT. The chain carries TRBV29-1 and TRBJ1-5; TRBD1 might be the D (5 bases). CDR3 size: 12 residues. The V gene lost 8 bases and the J gene lost 3 bases, with 11 bases spanning the gap. Germline values: CDR1 SQVTM, CDR2 ANQGSEA. Together with reference TRBV29-1 and TRBJ1-5, the CDR3 gives the full variable domain: SAVISQKPSRDICQRGTSLTIQCQVDSQVTMMFWYRQQPGQSLTLIATANQGSEATYESGFVIDKFPISRPNLTFSTLTVSNMSPEDSSIYLCSLGTVNQPQHFGDGTRLSIL.